This is a list of T cell receptor beta chains from one sample in a study of T cell responses to AZD1222 COVID-19 vaccine. Method: immunoSEQ multiplex PCR; TCRdb's copy keeps in-frame clones and lacks some. The sample yields 100,000 or so clones, roughly 90% seen once. The material sequenced was peripheral blood, taken on day 0 of AZD1222 vaccination. The receptors derive from an adult in good health. Each CDR3 is given with its conserved first and last residue. The D gene is left open where the match is weak. Size is stated for part of the rows, as once, few or many counts, or as a class when the clone is expanded.

D,J,V,size,CDR3,DNA
.,TRBJ2-2,TRBV6-5,.,CASSYGGSGELFF,TGTGCCAGCAGTTACGGAGGTTCCGGGGAGCTGTTTTTT
TRBD1,TRBJ1-2,TRBV5-4,.,CASSYDPTGLYGGYTF,TGTGCCAGCAGCTACGACCCGACAGGGTTGTATGGTGGCTACACCTTC
TRBD1,TRBJ2-3,TRBV20-1,.,CSASYRGAPTDTQYF,TGCAGTGCTAGTTACAGGGGCGCTCCCACAGATACGCAGTATTTT
.,TRBJ2-1,TRBV3-1/TRBV3-2,.,CASSQATSRFF,TGTGCCAGCAGCCAAGCTACCTCCCGGTTCTTC
TRBD2,TRBJ2-7,TRBV19,once,CASSPGLAGVNEQYF,TGTGCCAGTAGCCCGGGACTAGCGGGAGTGAACGAGCAGTACTTC
.,TRBJ2-3,TRBV12-3/TRBV12-4,.,CASSHSDTQYF,TGTGCCAGCAGTCACTCAGATACGCAGTATTTT
.,TRBJ1-2,TRBV4-2,.,CASSLLGSGGEGYGYTF,TGTGCCAGCAGCCTCCTAGGTTCAGGAGGCGAGGGCTATGGCTACACCTTC
TRBD1,TRBJ1-1,TRBV7-2,.,CASSLTPGTGVEAFF,TGTGCCAGCAGCTTAACACCCGGGACAGGGGTTGAAGCTTTCTTT
TRBD1,TRBJ1-2,TRBV7-2,few,CASSPRQGYGYTF,TGTGCCAGCAGCCCCCGACAGGGGTATGGCTACACCTTC
.,TRBJ1-4,TRBV19,once,CASSSPVFGEKLFF,TGTGCCAGTAGTTCCCCGGTGTTTGGAGAAAAACTGTTTTTT
TRBD1,TRBJ1-5,TRBV6-2/TRBV6-3,.,CASSDSGTGSNQPQHF,TGTGCCAGCAGTGACTCAGGGACAGGTAGCAATCAGCCCCAGCATTTT
.,TRBJ2-1,TRBV6-2/TRBV6-3,.,CASSYERVMDEQFF,TGTGCCAGCAGTTACGAACGGGTTATGGATGAGCAGTTCTTC
TRBD2,TRBJ2-5,TRBV2,.,CASMRDLAGGIKTQYF,TGTGCCAGCATGAGGGACCTAGCGGGAGGTATAAAGACCCAGTACTTC
.,TRBJ2-4,TRBV3-1/TRBV3-2,.,CASSQGLSNIQYF,TGTGCCAGCAGCCAGGGACTGTCAAACATTCAGTACTTC
.,TRBJ1-2,TRBV6-1,.,CASSEATLPRYTF,TGTGCCAGCAGTGAAGCGACGTTACCTCGCTACACCTTC
.,TRBJ2-7,TRBV19,.,CASSLQISYEQYF,TGTGCCAGTAGCCTACAGATATCCTACGAGCAGTACTTC
.,TRBJ2-1,TRBV29-1,.,CSAARGASYNEQFF,TGCAGCGCCGCCAGGGGTGCTTCCTACAATGAGCAGTTCTTC
TRBD1,TRBJ2-7,TRBV14,.,CASSPRGQSQDEQYF,TGTGCCAGCAGCCCGAGGGGACAGTCCCAAGACGAGCAGTACTTC
TRBD2,TRBJ2-2,TRBV18,.,CASSPGGTTGELFF,TGTGCCAGCTCACCGGGAGGGACCACCGGGGAGCTGTTTTTT
.,TRBJ1-6,TRBV27,.,CASSLGATYNSPLHF,TGTGCCAGCAGTTTGGGGGCGACCTATAATTCACCCCTCCACTTT
.,TRBJ2-7,TRBV2,.,CASSESSGTPGQYF,TGTGCCAGCAGTGAGTCCTCTGGGACCCCTGGGCAGTACTTC
TRBD2,TRBJ2-1,TRBV28,.,CASRQRGATSGSNYNEQFF,TGTGCCAGCAGACAAAGGGGCGCAACTAGCGGGAGTAACTACAATGAGCAGTTCTTC